A selection of T cell receptor beta chains follows, all from one sample in a study of OX40 agonist ivuxolimab in advanced cancers. Profiling relied on immunoSEQ multiplex PCR, and the TCRdb table lists in-frame clones only, not all of them. Of around 140,000 clones in the sample, about 93% were seen once. This specimen was CD4+ or CD8+ T cells sorted from blood, taken in a trial of the OX40 agonist ivuxolimab. These receptors came from an adult with an advanced solid tumor such as melanoma, head and neck, liver or kidney cancer. Each CDR3 is given with its conserved first and last residue. D genes are given only for firm matches. Not all rows give a size; the values are once, few, many and, for expanded clones, a class.

v_gene: TRBV28
d_gene: TRBD2
abundance: -
j_gene: TRBJ2-2
CDR3aa: CASSPPLAGGITGELFF
CDR3nt: TGTGCCAGCAGTCCCCCACTAGCGGGAGGAATCACCGGGGAGCTGTTTTTT

v_gene: TRBV4-2
d_gene: -
abundance: -
j_gene: TRBJ1-4
CDR3aa: CASSSGNKQATNEKLFF
CDR3nt: TGTGCCAGCAGCTCAGGGAATAAACAGGCAACTAATGAAAAACTGTTTTTT

v_gene: TRBV7-6
d_gene: -
abundance: -
j_gene: TRBJ2-7
CDR3aa: CASSPPGRSKYF
CDR3nt: TGTGCCAGCAGCCCCCCCGGGCGTAGTAAGTACTTC

v_gene: TRBV4-1
d_gene: -
abundance: -
j_gene: TRBJ2-2
CDR3aa: CASSQRNTGELFF
CDR3nt: TGCGCCAGCAGCCAACGGAATACCGGGGAGCTGTTTTTT

v_gene: TRBV4-2
d_gene: -
abundance: -
j_gene: TRBJ1-1
CDR3aa: CASSLLQVNTEAFF
CDR3nt: TGTGCCAGCAGCTTGCTGCAGGTGAACACTGAAGCTTTCTTT

v_gene: TRBV18
d_gene: TRBD2
abundance: -
j_gene: TRBJ2-3
CDR3aa: CASSSRRAGGPNTQYF
CDR3nt: TGTGCCAGCTCATCTCGACGGGCGGGAGGGCCAAATACGCAGTATTTT

v_gene: TRBV11-3
d_gene: -
abundance: once
j_gene: TRBJ2-5
CDR3aa: CASSAGLDQETQYF
CDR3nt: TGTGCCAGCAGTGCTGGTCTGGATCAAGAGACCCAGTACTTC

v_gene: TRBV18
d_gene: -
abundance: -
j_gene: TRBJ1-3
CDR3aa: CASSPVTDSGNTIYF
CDR3nt: TGTGCCAGCTCACCTGTGACAGACTCTGGAAACACCATATATTTT

v_gene: TRBV4-1
d_gene: -
abundance: -
j_gene: TRBJ2-2
CDR3aa: CASSQSSLGTGELFF
CDR3nt: TGCGCCAGCAGCCAATCATCATTAGGCACCGGGGAGCTGTTTTTT

v_gene: TRBV7-2
d_gene: -
abundance: -
j_gene: TRBJ1-2
CDR3aa: CASSSDSIYGYTF
CDR3nt: TGTGCCAGCAGCTCGGACAGTATCTATGGCTACACCTTC

v_gene: TRBV29-1
d_gene: TRBD1
abundance: -
j_gene: TRBJ2-4
CDR3aa: CSPPGRDREADGVENIQYF
CDR3nt: TGCAGCCCTCCAGGAAGGGACAGGGAAGCTGACGGGGTTGAAAACATTCAGTACTTC

v_gene: TRBV18
d_gene: -
abundance: -
j_gene: TRBJ1-1
CDR3aa: CASSPPFGGYGEAFF
CDR3nt: TGTGCCAGCTCACCACCTTTCGGGGGCTACGGTGAAGCTTTCTTT

v_gene: TRBV5-1
d_gene: TRBD1
abundance: -
j_gene: TRBJ1-2
CDR3aa: CASSLRTGESGYTF
CDR3nt: TGCGCCAGCAGCTTGCGGACAGGGGAATCCGGCTACACCTTC

v_gene: TRBV4-1
d_gene: TRBD1
abundance: -
j_gene: TRBJ2-3
CDR3aa: CASSRNRGTDTQYF
CDR3nt: TGCGCCAGCAGCCGAAACAGGGGAACAGATACGCAGTATTTT

v_gene: TRBV19
d_gene: -
abundance: -
j_gene: TRBJ1-2
CDR3aa: CASSRPEYHNYGYTF
CDR3nt: TGTGCCAGTAGTCGCCCGGAGTACCATAACTATGGCTACACCTTC

v_gene: TRBV6-5
d_gene: -
abundance: -
j_gene: TRBJ2-1
CDR3aa: CAGRRLPYNEQFF
CDR3nt: TGTGCCGGCAGAAGGCTCCCGTACAATGAGCAGTTCTTC

v_gene: TRBV7-2
d_gene: -
abundance: -
j_gene: TRBJ1-2
CDR3aa: CASSLGKGSYTF
CDR3nt: TGTGCCAGCAGCTTAGGGAAGGGAAGCTACACCTTC

v_gene: TRBV6-1
d_gene: -
abundance: once
j_gene: TRBJ1-1
CDR3aa: CAGGGDFVNTEAFF
CDR3nt: TGTGCCGGTGGGGGGGACTTCGTGAACACTGAAGCTTTCTTT

v_gene: TRBV6-5
d_gene: -
abundance: -
j_gene: TRBJ2-2
CDR3aa: CASSYGGSAGELFF
CDR3nt: TGTGCCAGCAGTTACGGGGGTAGCGCCGGGGAGCTGTTTTTT

v_gene: TRBV27
d_gene: TRBD1
abundance: -
j_gene: TRBJ1-5
CDR3aa: CASRPGQGGQPQHF
CDR3nt: TGTGCCAGCAGGCCGGGACAGGGCGGTCAGCCCCAGCATTTT

v_gene: TRBV6-4
d_gene: -
abundance: -
j_gene: TRBJ2-7
CDR3aa: CAASFRAAPSSYEQYF
CDR3nt: TGTGCCGCGTCCTTCCGGGCGGCACCTAGCTCCTACGAGCAGTACTTC

v_gene: TRBV4-2
d_gene: -
abundance: -
j_gene: TRBJ2-7
CDR3aa: CASSRNYEQYF
CDR3nt: TGTGCCAGCAGCCGGAACTACGAGCAGTACTTC

v_gene: TRBV4-2
d_gene: -
abundance: -
j_gene: TRBJ1-5
CDR3aa: CASSQVKNSNQPQHF
CDR3nt: TGTGCCAGCAGCCAAGTCAAAAATAGCAATCAGCCCCAGCATTTT

v_gene: TRBV7-2
d_gene: TRBD1
abundance: -
j_gene: TRBJ2-1
CDR3aa: CASSWVGTGYENEQFF
CDR3nt: TGTGCCAGCAGCTGGGTGGGGACAGGGTATGAGAATGAGCAGTTCTTC

v_gene: TRBV6-5
d_gene: TRBD1
abundance: -
j_gene: TRBJ2-7
CDR3aa: CASSYSWTGKYEQYF
CDR3nt: TGTGCCAGCAGTTACTCCTGGACAGGGAAGTACGAGCAGTACTTC

v_gene: TRBV5-1
d_gene: -
abundance: once
j_gene: TRBJ1-6
CDR3aa: CASSFSTEYNSPLHF
CDR3nt: TGCGCCAGCAGCTTTAGTACAGAGTATAATTCACCCCTCCACTTT